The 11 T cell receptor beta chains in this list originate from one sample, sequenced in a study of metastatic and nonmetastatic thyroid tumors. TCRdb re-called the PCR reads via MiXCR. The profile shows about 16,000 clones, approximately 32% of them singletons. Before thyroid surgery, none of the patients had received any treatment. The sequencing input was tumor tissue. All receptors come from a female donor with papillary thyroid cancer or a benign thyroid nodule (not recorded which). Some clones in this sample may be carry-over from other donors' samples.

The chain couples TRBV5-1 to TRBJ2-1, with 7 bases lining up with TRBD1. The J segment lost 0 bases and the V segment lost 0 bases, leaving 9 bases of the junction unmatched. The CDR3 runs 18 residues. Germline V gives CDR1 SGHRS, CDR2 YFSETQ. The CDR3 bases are TGCGCCAGCAGCTTGGCCTTACAGGGGATGAGCTCCTACAATGAGCAGTTCTTC. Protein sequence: CASSLALQGMSSYNEQFF.

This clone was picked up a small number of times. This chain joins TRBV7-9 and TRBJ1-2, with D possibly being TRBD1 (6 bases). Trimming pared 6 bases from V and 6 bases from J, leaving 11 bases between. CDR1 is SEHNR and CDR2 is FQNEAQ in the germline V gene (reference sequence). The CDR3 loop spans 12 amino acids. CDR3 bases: TGTGCCAGCAGTCCACAGGGCAATGGCTACACCTTC. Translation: CASSPQGNGYTF. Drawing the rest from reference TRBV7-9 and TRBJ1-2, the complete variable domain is DTGVSQNPRHKITKRGQNVTFRCDPISEHNRLYWYRQTLGQGPEFLTYFQNEAQLEKSRLLSDRFSAERPKGSFSTLEIQRTEQGDSAMYLCASSPQGNGYTFGSGTRLTVV.

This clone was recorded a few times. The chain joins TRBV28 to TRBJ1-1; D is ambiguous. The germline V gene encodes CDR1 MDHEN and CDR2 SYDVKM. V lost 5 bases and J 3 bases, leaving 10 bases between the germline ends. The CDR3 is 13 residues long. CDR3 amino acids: CASSPPMDTEAFF. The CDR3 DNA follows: TGTGCCAGCAGTCCCCCCATGGACACTGAAGCTTTCTTT.

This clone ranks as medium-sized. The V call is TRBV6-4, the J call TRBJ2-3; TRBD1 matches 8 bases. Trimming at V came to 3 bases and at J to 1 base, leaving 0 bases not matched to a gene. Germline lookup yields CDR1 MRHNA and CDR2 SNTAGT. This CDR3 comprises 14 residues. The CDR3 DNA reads TGTGCCAGCAGTGAGACAGGGGGCACAGATACGCAGTATTTT. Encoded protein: CASSETGGTDTQYF.

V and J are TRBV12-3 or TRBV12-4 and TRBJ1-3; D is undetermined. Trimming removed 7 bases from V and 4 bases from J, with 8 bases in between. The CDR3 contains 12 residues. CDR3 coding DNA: TGTGCCAGCATTAGGACGGGAAACACCATATATTTT. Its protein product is CASIRTGNTIYF.

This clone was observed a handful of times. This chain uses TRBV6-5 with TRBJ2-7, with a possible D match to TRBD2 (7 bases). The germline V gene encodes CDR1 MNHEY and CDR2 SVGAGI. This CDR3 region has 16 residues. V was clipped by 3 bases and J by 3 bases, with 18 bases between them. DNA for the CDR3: TGTGCCAGCAGTTATCTGGGGGGGCAGAGGAACTACGAGCAGTACTTC. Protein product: CASSYLGGQRNYEQYF.

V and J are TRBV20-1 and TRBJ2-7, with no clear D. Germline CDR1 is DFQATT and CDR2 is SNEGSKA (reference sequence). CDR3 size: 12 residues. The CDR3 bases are TGCAGAGCTCGAGCGCAGCCCTACGAGCAGTACTTC. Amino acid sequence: CRARAQPYEQYF.

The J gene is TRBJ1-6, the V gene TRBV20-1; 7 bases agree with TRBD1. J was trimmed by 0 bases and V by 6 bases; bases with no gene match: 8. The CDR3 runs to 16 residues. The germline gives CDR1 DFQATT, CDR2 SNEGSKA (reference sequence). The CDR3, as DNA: TGCAGTGCCCAACGGACAGGAATCTCCTATAATTCACCCCTCCACTTT. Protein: CSAQRTGISYNSPLHF.

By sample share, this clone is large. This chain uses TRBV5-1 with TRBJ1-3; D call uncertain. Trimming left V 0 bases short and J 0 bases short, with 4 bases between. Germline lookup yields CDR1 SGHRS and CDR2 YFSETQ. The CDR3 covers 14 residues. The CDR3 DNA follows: TGCGCCAGCAGCTTGGAGTTCTCTGGAAACACCATATATTTT. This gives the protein CASSLEFSGNTIYF. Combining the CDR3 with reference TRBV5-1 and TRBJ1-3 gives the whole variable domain KAGVTQTPRYLIKTRGQQVTLSCSPISGHRSVSWYQQTPGQGLQFLFEYFSETQRNKGNFPGRFSGRQFSNSRSEMNVSTLELGDSALYLCASSLEFSGNTIYFGEGSWLTVV.

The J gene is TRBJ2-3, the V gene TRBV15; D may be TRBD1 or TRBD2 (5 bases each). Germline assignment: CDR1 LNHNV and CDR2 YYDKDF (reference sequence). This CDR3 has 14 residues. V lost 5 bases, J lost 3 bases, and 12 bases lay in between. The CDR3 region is CATSDTGPTDTQYF. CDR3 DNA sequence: TGTGCCACCAGCGATACGGGACCAACAGATACGCAGTATTTT.

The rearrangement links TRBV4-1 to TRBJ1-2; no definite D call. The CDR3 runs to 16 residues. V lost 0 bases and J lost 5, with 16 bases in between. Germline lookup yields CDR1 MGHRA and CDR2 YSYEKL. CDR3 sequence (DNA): TGCGCCAGCAGCCAAGATCACCGTGGACCCTATTATGGCTACACCTTC. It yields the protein CASSQDHRGPYYGYTF.